Given below is one T cell receptor beta chain in context. Method: immunoSEQ multiplex PCR; TCRdb's copy keeps in-frame clones and lacks some. The sample yields about 110,000 clones, roughly 80% seen once. These data originate in a study of blood T cell repertoires in COVID-19. Whole-study context: T cells, B-cell-depleted T cells, or PBMCs provided the cDNA or gDNA that served as material.

Sequencing input: peripheral blood. The source of this sequence is a human donor in a cohort sampled during active or convalescent COVID-19.

The CDR3 sequence: CASSLSPFLSGNTIYF. The DNA of the CDR3 is TGTGCCAGCAGTTTATCCCCCTTTCTTTCTGGAAACACCATATATTTT. V gene TRBV27 combines with J gene TRBJ1-3, with D unresolved. This CDR3 is built from 16 residues. Germline V CDR1 and CDR2: MNHEY, SMNVEV (reference sequence). The ends were cut back, 0 bases at V and 1 base at J, with 10 bases in the middle.